Listed below are T cell receptor beta chains from one sample, sequenced in a study of blood T cell repertoires in COVID-19. TCRdb's table, derived via immunoSEQ multiplex PCR, lists solely in-frame clones and lacks some. The table shows 95,000 to 100,000 clones, with 85% occurring only once. The sample was peripheral blood. These receptors all come from a woman in her 70s with active or convalescent COVID-19. The CDR3 runs from the conserved cysteine through the conserved F or W. Each record gives: J gene, V gene, clone size, CDR3 protein. Clone size appears in some rows only: once, few, many, or a class for an expanded clone.

J: TRBJ2-7; V: TRBV2; size: NA; CDR3: CASSGGLSGGKQYF
J: TRBJ2-2; V: TRBV5-4; size: once; CDR3: CASSLGLHGNTGELFF
J: TRBJ1-2; V: TRBV27; size: NA; CDR3: CASSLGARDYGYTF
J: TRBJ2-3; V: TRBV19; size: NA; CDR3: CASSPSTDTQYF
J: TRBJ2-1; V: TRBV5-1; size: NA; CDR3: CASSFSGGDEQFF
J: TRBJ1-4; V: TRBV5-6; size: NA; CDR3: CASSLAGSGLNEKLFF
J: TRBJ1-5; V: TRBV7-9; size: NA; CDR3: CASSLGDRESFAQHF
J: TRBJ2-4; V: TRBV11-3; size: NA; CDR3: CASSLAAGAKNIQYF
J: TRBJ2-5; V: TRBV7-7; size: NA; CDR3: CASSLDGGIETQYF
J: TRBJ2-7; V: TRBV11-3; size: NA; CDR3: CASSLGGPTREQYF
J: TRBJ1-6; V: TRBV5-4; size: few; CDR3: CASGSQGSYNSPLHF
J: TRBJ1-4; V: TRBV3-1/TRBV3-2; size: NA; CDR3: CASSQESPVSEKLFF
J: TRBJ1-2; V: TRBV4-2; size: NA; CDR3: CASSQDMEVGSPFYGYTF
J: TRBJ2-3; V: TRBV5-5; size: NA; CDR3: CASSLNPQGGDTQYF
J: TRBJ1-5; V: TRBV2; size: NA; CDR3: CASSLGPGGFNQPQHF
J: TRBJ2-5; V: TRBV7-8; size: NA; CDR3: CASSLGTSGRSETQYF
J: TRBJ2-7; V: TRBV11-2; size: NA; CDR3: CASSLDTGLYEQYF
J: TRBJ2-1; V: TRBV7-6; size: few; CDR3: CASSLDGGAVNEQFF
J: TRBJ1-3; V: TRBV30; size: NA; CDR3: CAWSGLSLTSGNTIYF
J: TRBJ2-7; V: TRBV3-1/TRBV3-2; size: NA; CDR3: CASSLTPLAGGPIYEQYF
J: TRBJ2-5; V: TRBV19; size: NA; CDR3: CASRLTGRMETQYF
J: TRBJ2-1; V: TRBV3-1/TRBV3-2; size: NA; CDR3: CASSPTSGRNPEQFF
J: TRBJ2-5; V: TRBV7-2; size: NA; CDR3: CASSLGREEETQYF
J: TRBJ1-1; V: TRBV23-1; size: NA; CDR3: CASSQSRGGEHTEAFF
J: TRBJ2-1; V: TRBV2; size: NA; CDR3: CASSEGAASGRSYNEQFF
J: TRBJ1-2; V: TRBV7-9; size: NA; CDR3: CASSLVRQGGNYGYTF
J: TRBJ2-7; V: TRBV7-9; size: once; CDR3: CASRRDSHEQYF